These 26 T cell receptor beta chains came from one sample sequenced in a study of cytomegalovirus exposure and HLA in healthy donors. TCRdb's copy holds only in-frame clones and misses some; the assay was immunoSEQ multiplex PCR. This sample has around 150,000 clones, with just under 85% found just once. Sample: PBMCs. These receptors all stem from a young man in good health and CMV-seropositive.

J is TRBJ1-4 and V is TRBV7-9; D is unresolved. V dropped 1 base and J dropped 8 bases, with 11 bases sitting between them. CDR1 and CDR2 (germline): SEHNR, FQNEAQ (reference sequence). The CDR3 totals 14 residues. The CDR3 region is CASSLEGVKEKLFF. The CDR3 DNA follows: TGTGCCAGCAGCTTAGAAGGAGTGAAGGAAAAACTGTTTTTT. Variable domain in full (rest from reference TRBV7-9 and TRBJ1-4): DTGVSQNPRHKITKRGQNVTFRCDPISEHNRLYWYRQTLGQGPEFLTYFQNEAQLEKSRLLSDRFSAERPKGSFSTLEIQRTEQGDSAMYLCASSLEGVKEKLFFGSGTQLSVL.

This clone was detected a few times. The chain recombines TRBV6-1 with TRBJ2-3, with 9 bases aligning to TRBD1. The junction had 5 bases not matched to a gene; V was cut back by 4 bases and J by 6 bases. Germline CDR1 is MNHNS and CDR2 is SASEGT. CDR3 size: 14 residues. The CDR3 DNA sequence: TGTGCCAGCAGTGCCGGGACAGGGTGGGATACGCAGTATTTT. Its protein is CASSAGTGWDTQYF.

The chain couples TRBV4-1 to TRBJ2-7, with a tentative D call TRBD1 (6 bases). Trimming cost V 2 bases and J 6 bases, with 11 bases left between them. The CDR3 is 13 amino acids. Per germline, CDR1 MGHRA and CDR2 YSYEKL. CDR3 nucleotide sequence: TGCGCCAGCAGCCAACGGACAGTCTCCGAGCAGTACTTC. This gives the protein CASSQRTVSEQYF.

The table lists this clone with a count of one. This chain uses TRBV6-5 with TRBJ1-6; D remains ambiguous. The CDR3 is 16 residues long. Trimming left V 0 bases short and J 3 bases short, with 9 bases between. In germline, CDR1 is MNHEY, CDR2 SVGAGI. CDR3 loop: CASSYSIRSYNSPLHF. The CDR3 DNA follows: TGTGCCAGCAGTTACTCGATTCGGAGCTATAATTCACCCCTCCACTTT.

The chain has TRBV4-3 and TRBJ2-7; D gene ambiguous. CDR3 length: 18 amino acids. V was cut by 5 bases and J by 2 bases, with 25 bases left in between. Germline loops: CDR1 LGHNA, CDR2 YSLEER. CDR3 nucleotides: TGCGCCAGCAGCTTCCGTTACTCTGGTGTCGAAGCTGCCTACGAGCAGTACTTC. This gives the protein CASSFRYSGVEAAYEQYF.

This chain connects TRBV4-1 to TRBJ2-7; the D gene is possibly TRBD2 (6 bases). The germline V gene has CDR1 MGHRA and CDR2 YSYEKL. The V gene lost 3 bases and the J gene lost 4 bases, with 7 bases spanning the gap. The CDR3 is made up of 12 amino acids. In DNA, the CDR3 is TGCGCCAGCAGCCAGGAGGGGTACGAGCAGTACTTC. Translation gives CASSQEGYEQYF.

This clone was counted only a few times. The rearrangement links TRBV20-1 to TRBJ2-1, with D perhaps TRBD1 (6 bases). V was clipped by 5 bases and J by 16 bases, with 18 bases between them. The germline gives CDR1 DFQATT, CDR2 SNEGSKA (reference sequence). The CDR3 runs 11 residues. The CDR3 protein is CSAFRGRGYFF. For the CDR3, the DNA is TGCAGTGCTTTCAGGGGCAGGGGCTATTTCTTC.

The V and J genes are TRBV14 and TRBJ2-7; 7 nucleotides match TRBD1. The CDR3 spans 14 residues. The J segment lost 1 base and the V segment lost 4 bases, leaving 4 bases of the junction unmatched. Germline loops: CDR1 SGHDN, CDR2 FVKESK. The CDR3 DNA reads TGTGCCAGCAGCCCCCGGGACAGATCCTACGAGCAGTACTTC. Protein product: CASSPRDRSYEQYF.

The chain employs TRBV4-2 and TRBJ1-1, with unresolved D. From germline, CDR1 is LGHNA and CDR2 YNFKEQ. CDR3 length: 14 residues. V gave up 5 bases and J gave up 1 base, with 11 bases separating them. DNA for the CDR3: TGTGCCAGCAGCGCTTTGGAGGGGAACACTGAAGCTTTCTTT. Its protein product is CASSALEGNTEAFF.

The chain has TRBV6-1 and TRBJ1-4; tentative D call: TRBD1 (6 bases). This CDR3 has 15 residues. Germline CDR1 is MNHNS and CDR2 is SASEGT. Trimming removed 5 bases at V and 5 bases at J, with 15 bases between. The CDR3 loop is CASSPWQGQNEKLFF. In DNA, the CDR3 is TGTGCCAGCAGTCCTTGGCAGGGGCAAAATGAAAAACTGTTTTTT.

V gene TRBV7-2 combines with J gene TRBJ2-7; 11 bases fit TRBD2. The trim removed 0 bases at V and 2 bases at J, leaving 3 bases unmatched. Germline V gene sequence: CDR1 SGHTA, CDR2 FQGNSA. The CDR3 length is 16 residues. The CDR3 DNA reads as TGTGCCAGCAGCTTAGCGATGACTAGCGGGGCCTACGAGCAGTACTTC. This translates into CASSLAMTSGAYEQYF.

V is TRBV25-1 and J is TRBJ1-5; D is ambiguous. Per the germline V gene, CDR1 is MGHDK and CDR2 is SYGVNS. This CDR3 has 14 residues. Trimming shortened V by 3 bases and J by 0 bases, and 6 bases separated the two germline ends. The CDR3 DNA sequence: TGTGCCAGCAGTGACCCGCGTAGCAATCAGCCCCAGCATTTT. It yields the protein CASSDPRSNQPQHF.

CDR3 region: CASRRNPGQGGYTF. CDR3 nucleotide sequence: TGTGCCAGCCGAAGAAATCCGGGACAAGGGGGCTACACCTTC. This sequence joins TRBV18 and TRBJ1-2, with a tentative D call TRBD1 (6 bases). CDR3 length: 14 amino acids. V was clipped by 8 bases and J by 8 bases, with 21 bases between them. The germline V gene encodes CDR1 KGHSH and CDR2 LQKENI.

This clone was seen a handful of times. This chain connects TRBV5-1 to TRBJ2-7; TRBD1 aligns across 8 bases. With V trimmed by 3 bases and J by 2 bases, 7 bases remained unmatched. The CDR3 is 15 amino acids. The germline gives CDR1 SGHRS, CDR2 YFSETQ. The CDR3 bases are TGCGCCAGCAGCTACGACAGGGGAGGCCCCTACGAGCAGTACTTC. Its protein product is CASSYDRGGPYEQYF.

CDR3: CASRRGLAVQETQYF. The CDR3 DNA follows: TGCGCCAGCAGGAGGGGACTAGCGGTCCAAGAGACCCAGTACTTC. The genes are TRBV4-1 and TRBJ2-5; 11 bases align to TRBD2. CDR1 is MGHRA and CDR2 is YSYEKL in the germline V gene. This CDR3 spans 15 amino acids. With 6 bases clipped from V and 1 base from J, the junction kept 4 bases outside the gene matches.

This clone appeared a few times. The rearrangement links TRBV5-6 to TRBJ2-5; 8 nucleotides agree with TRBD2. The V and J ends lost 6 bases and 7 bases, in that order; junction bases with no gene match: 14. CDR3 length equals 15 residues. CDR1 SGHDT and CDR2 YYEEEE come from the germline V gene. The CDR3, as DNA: TGTGCCAGCACTCGAGCGGGGGCCCGTGCAGGGACCCAGTACTTC. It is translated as CASTRAGARAGTQYF.

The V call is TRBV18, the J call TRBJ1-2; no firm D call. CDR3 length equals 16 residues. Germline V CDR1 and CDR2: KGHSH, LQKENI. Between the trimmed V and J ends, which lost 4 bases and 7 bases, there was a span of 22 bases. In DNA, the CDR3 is TGTGCCAGCTCACAAAGGGTTGACCACACCACTAGTGGCTACACCTTC. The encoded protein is CASSQRVDHTTSGYTF.

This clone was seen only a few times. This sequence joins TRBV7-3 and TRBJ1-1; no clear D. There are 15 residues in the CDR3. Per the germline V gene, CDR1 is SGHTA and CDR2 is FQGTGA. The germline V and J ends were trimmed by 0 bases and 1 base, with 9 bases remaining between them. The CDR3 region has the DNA TGTGCCAGCAGCTTAACGCCAGCGGAGAACACTGAAGCTTTCTTT. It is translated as CASSLTPAENTEAFF.

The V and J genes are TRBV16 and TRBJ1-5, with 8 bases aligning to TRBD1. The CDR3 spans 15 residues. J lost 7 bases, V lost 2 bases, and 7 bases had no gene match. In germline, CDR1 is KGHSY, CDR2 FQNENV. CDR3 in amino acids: CASSQHRGGRQPQHF. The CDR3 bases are TGTGCCAGCAGCCAACACAGGGGGGGGAGGCAGCCCCAGCATTTT.

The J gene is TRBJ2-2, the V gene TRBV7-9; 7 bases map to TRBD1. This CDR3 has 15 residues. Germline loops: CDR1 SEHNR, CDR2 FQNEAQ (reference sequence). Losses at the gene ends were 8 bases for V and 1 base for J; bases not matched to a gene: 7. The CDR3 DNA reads TGTGCCAGCCCCCCGCGGACAGGGAACACCGGGGAGCTGTTTTTT. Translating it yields CASPPRTGNTGELFF.

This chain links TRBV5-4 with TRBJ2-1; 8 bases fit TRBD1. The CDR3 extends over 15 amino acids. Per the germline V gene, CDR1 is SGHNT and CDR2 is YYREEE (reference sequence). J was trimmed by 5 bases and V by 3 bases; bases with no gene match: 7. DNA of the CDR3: TGTGCCAGCAGCTCCGACAGGGGAATCCACAATGAGCAGTTCTTC. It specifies CASSSDRGIHNEQFF.

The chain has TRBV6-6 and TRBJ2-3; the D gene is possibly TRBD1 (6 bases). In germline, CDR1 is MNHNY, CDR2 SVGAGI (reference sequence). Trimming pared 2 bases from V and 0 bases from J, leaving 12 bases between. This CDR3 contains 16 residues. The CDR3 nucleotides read TGTGCCAGCAGTTACGGCGGCCAGGGGAGCACAGATACGCAGTATTTT. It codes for CASSYGGQGSTDTQYF.

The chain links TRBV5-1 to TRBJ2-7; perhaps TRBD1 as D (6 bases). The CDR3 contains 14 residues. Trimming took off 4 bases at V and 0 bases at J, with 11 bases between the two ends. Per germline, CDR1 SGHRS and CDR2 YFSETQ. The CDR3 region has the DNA TGCGCCAGCAGCCCTCTGGACAGCTCCTACGAGCAGTACTTC. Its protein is CASSPLDSSYEQYF.

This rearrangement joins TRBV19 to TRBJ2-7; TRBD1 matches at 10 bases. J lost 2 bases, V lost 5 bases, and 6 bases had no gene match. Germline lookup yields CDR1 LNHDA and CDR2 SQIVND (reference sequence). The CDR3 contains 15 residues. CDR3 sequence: CASSVRDRGPYEQYF. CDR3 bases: TGTGCCAGTAGTGTCCGGGACAGGGGACCCTACGAGCAGTACTTC. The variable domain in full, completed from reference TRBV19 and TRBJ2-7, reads DGGITQSPKYLFRKEGQNVTLSCEQNLNHDAMYWYRQDPGQGLRLIYYSQIVNDFQKGDIAEGYSVSREKKESFPLTVTSAQKNPTAFYLCASSVRDRGPYEQYFGPGTRLTVT.

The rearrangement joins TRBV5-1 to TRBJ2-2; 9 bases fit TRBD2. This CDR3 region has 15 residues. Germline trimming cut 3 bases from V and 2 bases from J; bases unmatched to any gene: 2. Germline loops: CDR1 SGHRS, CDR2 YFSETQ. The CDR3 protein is CASSWGTSNTGELFF. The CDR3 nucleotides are TGCGCCAGCAGCTGGGGGACTAGCAACACCGGGGAGCTGTTTTTT.

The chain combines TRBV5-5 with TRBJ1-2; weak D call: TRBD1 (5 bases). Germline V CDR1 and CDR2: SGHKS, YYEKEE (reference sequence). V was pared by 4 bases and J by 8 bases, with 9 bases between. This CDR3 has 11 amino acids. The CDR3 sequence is CASSPGQGYTF. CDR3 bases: TGTGCCAGCAGCCCCGGACAAGGCTACACCTTC.